Below are 32 T cell receptor beta chains sequenced from a single sample in a study of shared clonotypes between healthy human individuals. Clones were read by immunoSEQ multiplex PCR, and TCRdb kept only the in-frame ones, dropping some. The table lists roughly 640,000 clones, less than 98% of them singletons. Sequencing input: naive CD4+ T cells sorted from blood. The subset denotes: CD45RA+ positively selected. The source of these receptors is a woman in her twenties or thirties in good health.

This clone was detected only once. The sample holds other DNA sequences that translate to the same CDR3. The V gene is TRBV18, the J gene TRBJ1-2; 9 bases agree with TRBD1. From germline, CDR1 is KGHSH and CDR2 LQKENI. V was pared by 0 bases and J by 8 bases, with 1 base of the junction left unmatched. CDR3 length: 13 residues. The CDR3 spells CASSPPGQGGYTF. Written as DNA, the CDR3 is TGTGCCAGCTCACCACCGGGACAGGGCGGCTACACCTTC.

This chain uses TRBV6-1 with TRBJ1-1; possible D gene TRBD1, 5 bases. CDR3 length: 14 residues. Germline-derived CDR1 and CDR2 are MNHNS and SASEGT. V lost 2 bases and J 8 bases, leaving 15 bases between the germline ends. CDR3 protein: CASSEMVGADEAFF. CDR3 coding DNA: TGTGCCAGCAGTGAAATGGTAGGGGCAGACGAAGCTTTCTTT.

V is TRBV5-4 and J is TRBJ2-3, with D unresolved. CDR3 length: 13 residues. The V end was cut by 3 bases, the J end by 9 bases, with 14 bases between. CDR1 SGHNT and CDR2 YYREEE come from the germline V gene (reference sequence). CDR3 region: CASSYRHYETQYF. As DNA, the CDR3 is TGTGCCAGCAGCTATAGACATTACGAGACGCAGTATTTT.

This clone has just one count. The gene calls are TRBV27 and TRBJ1-4; the D gene is possibly TRBD1 (5 bases). Germline values: CDR1 MNHEY, CDR2 SMNVEV (reference sequence). The CDR3 is 14 amino acids. With 7 bases removed from V and 6 bases from J, the gap between germline ends came to 15 bases. Here the CDR3 reads CASTSQGGDEKLFF. DNA of the CDR3: TGTGCCAGCACGTCCCAGGGAGGGGATGAAAAACTGTTTTTT. The full variable domain, completed using reference TRBV27 and TRBJ1-4, is EAQVTQNPRYLITVTGKKLTVTCSQNMNHEYMSWYRQDPGLGLRQIYYSMNVEVTDKGDVPEGYKVSRKEKRNFPLILESPSPNQTSLYFCASTSQGGDEKLFFGSGTQLSVL.

The J gene is TRBJ1-1, the V gene TRBV28; D ambiguous. Trimming removed 5 bases at V and 5 bases at J, with 12 bases between. CDR1 is MDHEN, CDR2 SYDVKM, per germline. This CDR3 is built from 13 residues. The CDR3 DNA sequence: TGTGCCAGCAGTCCCCTGGCTAGGACTGAAGCTTTCTTT. This gives the protein CASSPLARTEAFF.

Notes on this clone: Distinct nucleotide sequences in the sample also encode this CDR3. This chain uses TRBV7-2 with TRBJ1-5; 7 bases map to TRBD1. V was clipped by 6 bases and J by 5 bases; unmatched bases: 10. Germline V lookup: CDR1 SGHTA, CDR2 FQGNSA. The CDR3 has 15 amino acids. CDR3 DNA sequence: TGTGCCAGCAGTTTGGGAGGGGGCCGGTATCAGCCCCAGCATTTT. This encodes CASSLGGGRYQPQHF.

The chain is built from TRBV4-1 and TRBJ1-5, with D maybe TRBD1 (5 bases). V lost 1 base and J 5 bases, leaving 12 bases between the germline ends. Germline V gene lookup returns CDR1 MGHRA and CDR2 YSYEKL. The CDR3 covers 15 residues. The CDR3 here is CASSQVWGKHQPQHF. CDR3 in DNA: TGCGCCAGCAGCCAAGTATGGGGGAAACATCAGCCCCAGCATTTT.

CDR3 in DNA: TGTGCCAGCTCTTTTAGAGCCAGAACAGATACGCAGTATTTT. It is translated as CASSFRARTDTQYF. The V and J genes are TRBV6-1 and TRBJ2-3, with D unresolved. The CDR3 spans 14 residues. CDR1 is MNHNS and CDR2 is SASEGT in the germline V gene. Trimming left V 8 bases short and J 3 bases short, with 15 bases between.

This clone appeared a single time. The V gene is TRBV5-1, the J gene TRBJ2-7; the match to TRBD1 covers 10 bases. After removal of 4 bases from V and 5 bases from J, the junction contained 3 bases not matched to a gene. This CDR3 region has 13 residues. Germline assignment: CDR1 SGHRS and CDR2 YFSETQ. The CDR3 sequence is CASSAGQGNEQYF. CDR3 DNA: TGCGCCAGCAGCGCGGGACAGGGGAACGAGCAGTACTTC.

The rearrangement uses TRBV18 and TRBJ1-2; a possible D gene is TRBD1 (5 bases). V was pared by 9 bases and J by 2 bases, with 13 bases between. CDR3 size: 13 residues. The germline gives CDR1 KGHSH, CDR2 LQKENI. CDR3 protein: CASHPGLNYGYTF. CDR3 DNA: TGTGCCAGTCATCCAGGGCTGAACTATGGCTACACCTTC.

This chain uses TRBV5-1 with TRBJ2-3; the match to TRBD2 covers 8 bases. Germline V gene lookup returns CDR1 SGHRS and CDR2 YFSETQ. V trimming: 2 bases; J trimming: 1 base; junction bases outside the gene matches: 3. The CDR3 has 15 amino acids. CDR3 in DNA: TGCGCCAGCAGCTTTATGACTAGCGGCACAGATACGCAGTATTTT. Translating it yields CASSFMTSGTDTQYF.

The chain is built from TRBV18 and TRBJ1-1, with no clear D. The CDR3 runs to 17 residues. V lost 5 bases to trimming and J lost 1 base, with 20 bases between them. In germline, CDR1 is KGHSH, CDR2 LQKENI. CDR3 DNA: TGTGCCAGCTCAGGTGGTGGACTGAGCACCGAGAACACTGAAGCTTTCTTT. It encodes CASSGGGLSTENTEAFF.

The rearrangement uses TRBV28 and TRBJ1-1, with D perhaps matching TRBD1 (5 bases). Looked up from germline, CDR1 is MDHEN and CDR2 is SYDVKM. The CDR3 length is 16 residues. V gave up 4 bases and J gave up 3 bases, with 18 bases separating them. The CDR3 bases are TGTGCCAGCAGTTCCGTCGTCACAGCGGGGGACACTGAAGCTTTCTTT. It encodes CASSSVVTAGDTEAFF.

The CDR3 here is CASSQRANTEAFF. The CDR3 region has the DNA TGTGCCAGCAGCCAACGGGCCAACACTGAAGCTTTCTTT. This chain joins TRBV7-3 and TRBJ1-1; no definite D call. The CDR3 extends over 13 amino acids. Between the trimmed V and J ends, which lost 5 bases and 2 bases, there was a span of 9 bases. The germline V gene encodes CDR1 SGHTA and CDR2 FQGTGA.

This chain joins TRBV30 and TRBJ2-5; unclear D gene. Per the germline V gene, CDR1 is GTSNPN and CDR2 is SVGIG (reference sequence). The germline V and J ends were trimmed by 8 bases and 7 bases, with 14 bases remaining between them. The CDR3 has 11 amino acids. The DNA of the CDR3 is TGTGCCCGGGCAGGCCTTGGGACCCAGTACTTC. It translates to CARAGLGTQYF.

The chain carries TRBV4-1 and TRBJ1-4; TRBD1 matches 9 bases. Germline CDR1 is MGHRA and CDR2 is YSYEKL. CDR3 size: 15 residues. J gave up 1 base and V 4 bases, and 1 base lay outside the gene matches. The CDR3 DNA reads as TGCGCCAGCAGCCGGACAGGGGAAACTAATGAAAAACTGTTTTTT. It yields the protein CASSRTGETNEKLFF.

The chain has TRBV13 and TRBJ2-3; 8 nucleotides agree with TRBD2. The V and J ends lost 7 bases and 2 bases, in that order; junction bases with no gene match: 11. This CDR3 has 16 amino acids. Germline V lookup: CDR1 PRHDT, CDR2 FYEKMQ (reference sequence). The CDR3 DNA reads TGTGCCAGCACCGAGAAACTAGCGGCAATCACAGATACGCAGTATTTT. Its protein is CASTEKLAAITDTQYF.

This clone came up once. This chain links TRBV19 with TRBJ1-5, with no clear D. Germline V gene data show CDR1 as LNHDA and CDR2 as SQIVND (reference sequence). There are 12 residues in the CDR3. The V end lost 4 bases, the J end lost 6 bases, and 7 bases lay between the germline ends. Written as DNA, the CDR3 is TGTGCCAGTAGTAACACGGGTCAGCCCCAGCATTTT. It translates to CASSNTGQPQHF.

The gene calls are TRBV7-2 and TRBJ2-7; D ambiguous. The germline V gene has CDR1 SGHTA and CDR2 FQGNSA. V was clipped by 2 bases and J by 4 bases, with 9 bases between them. The CDR3 loop spans 13 amino acids. The CDR3 coding sequence is TGTGCCAGCAGCTTAAGGGTTAGTTACGAGCAGTACTTC. Its protein is CASSLRVSYEQYF.

The V call is TRBV7-9, the J call TRBJ2-7; D could derive from TRBD1 or TRBD2 (5 bases each). Germline-derived CDR1 and CDR2 are SEHNR and FQNEAQ (reference sequence). This CDR3 comprises 15 residues. V lost 5 bases and J lost 0, with 14 bases in between. The CDR3 sequence is CASSPRDASSYEQYF. The CDR3 DNA is TGTGCCAGCAGCCCGAGGGACGCCAGCTCCTACGAGCAGTACTTC.

The chain carries TRBV29-1 and TRBJ2-7; 10 bases align to TRBD2. Germline V gene lookup returns CDR1 SQVTM and CDR2 ANQGSEA. The CDR3 is made up of 14 amino acids. The trim removed 3 bases at V and 3 bases at J, leaving 5 bases unmatched. The chain's CDR3 is CSVDDRTSGYEQYF. The CDR3 region has the DNA TGCAGCGTTGACGACCGGACTAGCGGCTACGAGCAGTACTTC.

The V and J genes are TRBV6-1 and TRBJ2-5, with 8 nucleotides matching TRBD2. Germline CDR1 reads MNHNS; CDR2 reads SASEGT. The junction had 5 bases not matched to a gene; V was cut back by 0 bases and J by 5 bases. CDR3 length equals 15 residues. Here the CDR3 DNA reads TGTGCCAGCAGTGAAGCATTAGCGGGAAGGGAGACCCAGTACTTC. This translates into CASSEALAGRETQYF.

The V call is TRBV6-6, the J call TRBJ2-5, with 12 positions matching TRBD2. CDR1 is MNHNY, CDR2 SVGAGI, per germline (reference sequence). The CDR3 runs to 15 residues. V gave up 6 bases and J gave up 5 bases; unmatched junction bases: 7. The CDR3 DNA sequence: TGTGCCAGCAGGACGACTAGCGGGAGTTCGGAGACCCAGTACTTC. Translation gives CASRTTSGSSETQYF.

The chain links TRBV10-3 to TRBJ1-4; D is undetermined. Germline V gives CDR1 ENHRY, CDR2 SYGVKD. V shed 6 bases and J shed 3 bases, with 11 bases lying between them. The CDR3 runs to 14 residues. The CDR3 spells CAISQSGANEKLFF. The CDR3 DNA reads as TGTGCCATCAGCCAAAGTGGAGCTAATGAAAAACTGTTTTTT.

The rearrangement links TRBV5-1 to TRBJ2-1, with 9 bases aligning to TRBD2. The junction had 4 bases not matched to a gene; V was cut back by 2 bases and J by 7 bases. Germline V gives CDR1 SGHRS, CDR2 YFSETQ. The CDR3 length is 14 residues. The CDR3 DNA is TGCGCCAGCAGCTTAGGAACTAGCGGGAATGAGCAGTTCTTC. This codes for CASSLGTSGNEQFF.

The chain couples TRBV1 to TRBJ2-4; the D call of TRBD2 is as the table states it, not checked on the DNA. TRBV1 is a pseudogene. The CDR3 totals 14 residues. CDR3: CTSSQECDGDSQYF. The CDR3, as DNA: TGCACCAGCAGCCAAGAGTGTGACGGAGATAGTCAGTACTTC.

The gene calls are TRBV28 and TRBJ2-7; D unclear. Germline V gives CDR1 MDHEN, CDR2 SYDVKM. Trimming stripped 4 bases from V and 0 bases from J, with 13 bases between. The CDR3 is 15 residues long. DNA of the CDR3: TGTGCCAGCAGTTCACCCTCCCCAGCCTCCTACGAGCAGTACTTC. This sequence encodes CASSSPSPASYEQYF.

The rearrangement joins TRBV5-5 to TRBJ2-3; D perhaps matches TRBD2 (6 bases). Germline V gene lookup returns CDR1 SGHKS and CDR2 YYEKEE (reference sequence). The CDR3 spans 16 residues. V lost 5 bases and J 0 bases, leaving 16 bases between the germline ends. The CDR3 region has the DNA TGTGCCAGCAGTTCTTGGGGGGTCTTAAGCACAGATACGCAGTATTTT. Protein sequence: CASSSWGVLSTDTQYF.

V gene TRBV27 combines with J gene TRBJ1-1, with a possible D match to TRBD1 (5 bases). From germline, CDR1 is MNHEY and CDR2 SMNVEV (reference sequence). The CDR3 is 13 residues long. V lost 5 bases and J 6 bases, leaving 13 bases between the germline ends. CDR3: CASSHGHQAEAFF. Here the CDR3 DNA reads TGTGCCAGCAGTCACGGACACCAAGCTGAAGCTTTCTTT.

J is TRBJ2-3 and V is TRBV11-2; a weak D match, TRBD2 (6 bases). Germline CDR1 is SGHAT and CDR2 is FQNNGV. Trimming stripped 1 base from V and 4 bases from J, with 9 bases between. The CDR3 is 14 residues long. The CDR3, as DNA: TGTGCCAGCAGCTTAGCCGGGAGCTCAGATACGCAGTATTTT. It encodes CASSLAGSSDTQYF.

This chain uses TRBV15 with TRBJ2-2, with D perhaps assigned TRBD1 or TRBD2 (6 bases each). Germline CDR1 reads LNHNV; CDR2 reads YYDKDF (reference sequence). The CDR3 totals 14 residues. V lost 1 base and J 5 bases, leaving 8 bases between the germline ends. In nucleotides, the CDR3 is TGTGCCACCAGCAGAGCGGGGGCGACCGGGGAGCTGTTTTTT. As protein: CATSRAGATGELFF.

CDR3: CASSPLIGQTNQPQHF. The CDR3 DNA is TGTGCCAGCTCACCATTAATCGGACAGACAAATCAGCCCCAGCATTTT. The J gene is TRBJ1-5, the V gene TRBV18, with a possible D match to TRBD1 (6 bases). The V and J ends lost 2 bases and 4 bases respectively, with 15 bases between them. Germline values: CDR1 KGHSH, CDR2 LQKENI. CDR3 length equals 16 residues.